The next 16 T cell receptor beta chains were all read from a single sample in a study of cytomegalovirus exposure and HLA in healthy donors. Primers included in the PCR were 60 Vbeta and 13 Jbeta primers. Here immunoSEQ multiplex PCR was the method, and the copy in TCRdb shows in-frame clones only, minus some. The sample includes about 130,000 clones, 76% of them seen just once. Source material: PBMCs. The receptors derive from a female donor in good health and CMV-seropositive.

This rearrangement joins TRBV11-1 to TRBJ2-3; TRBD2 matches at 10 bases. The CDR3 totals 14 residues. The J segment lost 6 bases and the V segment lost 5 bases, leaving 5 bases of the junction unmatched. Germline assignment: CDR1 SGHAT and CDR2 FQDESV (reference sequence). This chain's CDR3 is CASSVGLALDTQYF. The CDR3 region has the DNA TGTGCCAGCAGCGTGGGACTAGCGCTTGATACGCAGTATTTT.

The chain links TRBV5-6 to TRBJ2-3; 13 nucleotides align to TRBD2. This CDR3 comprises 17 residues. The junction had 7 bases not matched to a gene; V was cut back by 3 bases and J by 3 bases. Germline-derived CDR1 and CDR2 are SGHDT and YYEEEE. The CDR3 nucleotides are TGTGCCAGCAGCTCAGCCTGGACTAGCGGGAGTACAGATACGCAGTATTTT. It specifies CASSSAWTSGSTDTQYF. Full variable domain (outside the CDR3, taken from reference TRBV5-6 and TRBJ2-3): DAGVTQSPTHLIKTRGQQVTLRCSPKSGHDTVSWYQQALGQGPQFIFQYYEEEERQRGNFPDRFSGHQFPNYSSELNVNALLLGDSALYLCASSSAWTSGSTDTQYFGPGTRLTVL.

This clone was detected only a few times. The chain carries TRBV5-1 and TRBJ2-3; 13 bases align to TRBD2. V lost 5 bases to trimming and J lost 0 bases; unmatched junction nucleotides: 9. The CDR3 spans 18 residues. CDR1 and CDR2 from the germline V gene are SGHRS and YFSETQ. This CDR3 reads CASRAGTSGTLSTDTQYF. The CDR3 nucleotides read TGCGCCAGCAGAGCCGGGACTAGCGGGACGCTTAGCACAGATACGCAGTATTTT. The full variable domain, rest sourced from reference TRBV5-1 and TRBJ2-3, is KAGVTQTPRYLIKTRGQQVTLSCSPISGHRSVSWYQQTPGQGLQFLFEYFSETQRNKGNFPGRFSGRQFSNSRSEMNVSTLELGDSALYLCASRAGTSGTLSTDTQYFGPGTRLTVL.

The V and J genes are TRBV2 and TRBJ1-1, with 7 bases fitting TRBD1. Losses at the gene ends were 5 bases for V and 7 bases for J; bases not matched to a gene: 10. Germline V CDR1 and CDR2: SNHLY, FYNNEI. This CDR3 comprises 14 residues. The CDR3 nucleotides read TGTGCCAGCAGTCGGGACAGCGTTTACAGTGAAGCTTTCTTT. Protein sequence: CASSRDSVYSEAFF.

The chain combines TRBV28 with TRBJ2-7; 9 nucleotides match TRBD1. Germline CDR1 MDHEN, CDR2 SYDVKM. Losses at the gene ends were 8 bases for V and 7 bases for J; bases not matched to a gene: 6. The CDR3 contains 12 residues. In nucleotides, the CDR3 is TGTGCCAGCCGGACAGGGGATGGAGAGCAGTACTTC. Its protein is CASRTGDGEQYF.

The V gene is TRBV5-4, the J gene TRBJ1-2; 10 positions agree with TRBD1. CDR1 is SGHNT, CDR2 YYREEE, per germline (reference sequence). This CDR3 contains 14 residues. V dropped 3 bases and J dropped 4; count of bases not matched to a gene: 3. The CDR3 reads CASSWDRGSYGYTF. Here the CDR3 DNA reads TGTGCCAGCAGCTGGGACAGGGGTAGCTATGGCTACACCTTC. The full variable domain, with the rest looked up from reference TRBV5-4 and TRBJ1-2, is ETGVTQSPTHLIKTRGQQVTLRCSSQSGHNTVSWYQQALGQGPQFIFQYYREEENGRGNFPPRFSGLQFPNYSSELNVNALELDDSALYLCASSWDRGSYGYTFGSGTRLTVV.

The V and J genes are TRBV19 and TRBJ1-5; D perhaps matches TRBD1 (6 bases). With 5 bases removed from V and 0 bases from J, the gap between germline ends came to 14 bases. Germline V gene lookup returns CDR1 LNHDA and CDR2 SQIVND (reference sequence). CDR3 length equals 16 residues. The CDR3 nucleotides read TGTGCCAGTAGTCCTCAGGGGCCTTATAGCAATCAGCCCCAGCATTTT. Amino acids: CASSPQGPYSNQPQHF.

The rearrangement links TRBV5-1 to TRBJ2-1; a weak D match, TRBD1 (8 bases). CDR1 and CDR2 (germline): SGHRS, YFSETQ. The V and J ends lost 3 bases and 0 bases respectively, with 13 bases between them. This CDR3 is 16 amino acids long. In nucleotides, the CDR3 is TGCGCCAGCAGCTGGGGGGGGACAGGCTCCTACAATGAGCAGTTCTTC. This codes for CASSWGGTGSYNEQFF.

The rearrangement joins TRBV2 to TRBJ2-5; 7 positions agree with TRBD1. V dropped 4 bases and J dropped 5; count of bases not matched to a gene: 10. CDR1 and CDR2 from the germline V gene are SNHLY and FYNNEI. The CDR3 has 15 residues. The CDR3 loop reads CASSATGLGEETQYF. The CDR3 DNA follows: TGTGCCAGCAGTGCGACAGGGCTTGGGGAGGAGACCCAGTACTTC. Combining the CDR3 with reference TRBV2 and TRBJ2-5 gives the whole variable domain EPEVTQTPSHQVTQMGQEVILRCVPISNHLYFYWYRQILGQKVEFLVSFYNNEISEKSEIFDDQFSVERPDGSNFTLKIRSTKLEDSAMYFCASSATGLGEETQYFGPGTRLLVL.

The chain has TRBV5-1 and TRBJ2-1; possible D gene TRBD2, 5 bases. The V and J ends lost 0 bases and 3 bases respectively, with 10 bases between them. CDR3 length: 15 residues. Germline V gives CDR1 SGHRS, CDR2 YFSETQ. CDR3 coding DNA: TGCGCCAGCAGCTTGGGACTAAACCACTACAATGAGCAGTTCTTC. This codes for CASSLGLNHYNEQFF.

This clone was detected once. The CDR3 DNA follows: TGTGCCAGCAGCGGGAGGGACAGGGGACCAACCCAGTACTTC. Protein sequence: CASSGRDRGPTQYF. V gene TRBV13 combines with J gene TRBJ2-5; 10 bases are a match to TRBD1. CDR3 length: 14 residues. Trimming cost V 5 bases and J 8 bases; bases outside gene matches: 8. The germline V gene has CDR1 PRHDT and CDR2 FYEKMQ (reference sequence).

The chain carries TRBV7-8 and TRBJ2-1; D might be TRBD2 (5 bases). V was pared by 5 bases and J by 4 bases, with 12 bases between. Germline loops: CDR1 SGHVS, CDR2 FQNEAQ. This CDR3 has 14 amino acids. This CDR3 is CASSAGAVYNEQFF. The CDR3 DNA is TGTGCCAGCAGCGCCGGAGCGGTTTACAATGAGCAGTTCTTC.

The CDR3 here is CSVELAPRDNEQFF. CDR3 bases: TGCAGCGTTGAACTAGCGCCTAGGGACAATGAGCAGTTCTTC. This chain uses TRBV29-1 with TRBJ2-1, with a weak D call TRBD2 (6 bases). V lost 2 bases to trimming and J lost 5 bases, with 13 bases between them. The CDR3 runs 14 residues. Germline CDR1 is SQVTM and CDR2 is ANQGSEA.

This rearrangement joins TRBV18 to TRBJ1-5; 11 bases map to TRBD1. Unmatched junction bases numbered 1, after V lost 2 bases and J lost 4 bases. This CDR3 has 15 residues. The V gene's germline CDR1 is KGHSH and CDR2 LQKENI. The CDR3: CASSPWDRGNQPQHF. CDR3 DNA sequence: TGTGCCAGCTCACCATGGGACAGGGGGAATCAGCCCCAGCATTTT.

The chain is built from TRBV7-2 and TRBJ1-4; D ambiguous. Germline CDR1 is SGHTA and CDR2 is FQGNSA. V dropped 4 bases and J dropped 3 bases, with 12 bases sitting between them. There are 15 residues in the CDR3. The CDR3 here is CASSSDGSSNEKLFF. Written as DNA, the CDR3 is TGTGCCAGCAGCTCCGACGGGAGTTCTAATGAAAAACTGTTTTTT.

This clone was observed once. V is TRBV18 and J is TRBJ1-2; 11 positions match TRBD1. With V trimmed by 3 bases and J by 8 bases, 8 bases remained unmatched. The CDR3 is made up of 15 amino acids. CDR1 KGHSH and CDR2 LQKENI come from the germline V gene. CDR3 sequence (DNA): TGTGCCAGCTCACCCGAGGACAGGGGGCTTCGGGGCTACACCTTC. Protein product: CASSPEDRGLRGYTF.